Listed below are T cell receptor beta chains from one sample, sequenced in a study of cytomegalovirus exposure and HLA in healthy donors. Method: immunoSEQ multiplex PCR; TCRdb's copy keeps in-frame clones and lacks some. Of 85,000 to 100,000 clones in the sample, about three quarters are singletons; the top ten hold less than 9%. The sample consisted of PBMCs. The receptor set was obtained from a man aged 40-49 years in good health and CMV-seropositive. The CDR3 runs from the conserved cysteine through the conserved F or W. A D gene is named only where the DNA matches it firmly. The listing skips clone size in some rows; elsewhere it reads once, few, many or a size class.

length	D	size	V	J	DNA	CDR3
15	TRBD1	.	TRBV7-9	TRBJ1-3	TGTGCCAGCAGCTTAGGGGACAGGGCTGGAAACACCATATATTTT	CASSLGDRAGNTIYF
18	TRBD2	.	TRBV4-1	TRBJ2-1	TGCGCCAGCAGCCAAGGACTAGCGGGAGGGGGGTCCTACAATGAGCAGTTCTTC	CASSQGLAGGGSYNEQFF
13	.	.	TRBV29-1	TRBJ2-7	TGCAGCGTTGGCGGCAGGGTAAACTACGAGCAGTACTTC	CSVGGRVNYEQYF
15	.	few	TRBV9	TRBJ1-2	TGTGCCAGCAGCGTAGATCCCAGGGGCGGTAGAGGCTACACCTTC	CASSVDPRGGRGYTF
11	.	.	TRBV15	TRBJ2-1	TGTGCCACCAGCGTTCGGGGTGAGCAGTTCTTC	CATSVRGEQFF
15	TRBD2	.	TRBV27	TRBJ2-3	TGTGCCAGCAGTTTGGGACTAGCGGTTACAGATACGCAGTATTTT	CASSLGLAVTDTQYF
12	.	.	TRBV10-3	TRBJ2-7	TGTGCCATCAGTGGAGGAGATAGTGAGCAGTACTTC	CAISGGDSEQYF
15	TRBD2	.	TRBV28	TRBJ2-7	TGTGCCAGCAGGCCGGGACTAGCGGGAAACTACGAGCAGTACTTC	CASRPGLAGNYEQYF
14	TRBD1	.	TRBV10-3	TRBJ1-5	TGTGCCATCAGAGGACAGGGGGGAAATCAGCCCCAGCATTTT	CAIRGQGGNQPQHF
17	.	.	TRBV6-4	TRBJ2-3	TGTGCCAGCAGTGACAATGTTGCGGAGCTTAGCACAGATACGCAGTATTTT	CASSDNVAELSTDTQYF
18	TRBD2	.	TRBV11-2	TRBJ2-1	TGTGCCAGCAGCTTAGGTCTCAAGGTAGCGGGTGCCTACAATGAGCAGTTCTTC	CASSLGLKVAGAYNEQFF
12	.	.	TRBV7-9	TRBJ2-7	TGTGCCAGCAGCACACGAAACTACGAGCAGTACTTC	CASSTRNYEQYF
15	TRBD2	.	TRBV6-5	TRBJ2-7	TGTGCCAGCAGCCCGGGGGGGGGACGACCCTACGAGCAGTACTTC	CASSPGGGRPYEQYF
14	.	once	TRBV29-1	TRBJ2-7	TGCAGCGTTGAAGATGGCCAGTTCCCCTACGAGCAGTACTTC	CSVEDGQFPYEQYF
16	TRBD2	.	TRBV7-9	TRBJ2-1	TGTGCCAGCAGCTTTGGGTCCGGGAGGATCTACAATGAGCAGTTCTTC	CASSFGSGRIYNEQFF
14	.	.	TRBV10-3	TRBJ2-7	TGTGCCATCAGTGAGTTGACAGGACCCTACGAGCAGTACTTC	CAISELTGPYEQYF
16	.	.	TRBV28	TRBJ1-5	TGTGCCAGCAGTTTATTCCGACAGTCTAGCAATCAGCCCCAGCATTTT	CASSLFRQSSNQPQHF
15	TRBD2	.	TRBV10-3	TRBJ2-3	TGTGCCATCAGTGAGTCCTCTAGCGGTCGATATACGCAGTATTTT	CAISESSSGRYTQYF
15	TRBD2	.	TRBV5-1	TRBJ2-7	TGCGCCAGCAGCTTTGGTAGCGGGGGAGCGAACGAGCAGTACTTC	CASSFGSGGANEQYF
14	.	.	TRBV5-1	TRBJ2-7	TGCGCCAGCAGCTTGGATCTTTTAAACTACGAGCAGTACTTC	CASSLDLLNYEQYF
15	.	once	TRBV4-1	TRBJ2-4	TGCGCCAGCAGCCAACCCTCCTCCCTCGGGAACATTCAGTACTTC	CASSQPSSLGNIQYF
13	.	.	TRBV30	TRBJ2-5	TGTGCCTGGAGTCGGGGGAGCCGCGAGACCCAGTACTTC	CAWSRGSRETQYF
12	.	.	TRBV6-5	TRBJ1-2	TGTGCCAGCAGGCGGGGGAACTATGGCTACACCTTC	CASRRGNYGYTF
19	.	.	TRBV5-6	TRBJ2-3	TGTGCCAGCAGCTCTGGAACGGGGGATAGCTTGACTAGCACAGATACGCAGTATTTT	CASSSGTGDSLTSTDTQYF
14	TRBD1	.	TRBV6-5	TRBJ1-5	TGTGCCAGCAGCCAAGACAGGGTCAACCAGCCCCAGCATTTT	CASSQDRVNQPQHF
12	.	.	TRBV2	TRBJ2-5	TGTGCCAGCCACTCCCAAGCGGAGACCCAGTACTTC	CASHSQAETQYF
15	TRBD1	.	TRBV29-1	TRBJ1-4	TGCAGCGTTTCCCAATCGGGACAGGGGGTTGAAAAACTGTTTTTT	CSVSQSGQGVEKLFF
14	TRBD2	.	TRBV28	TRBJ2-1	TGTGCCAGCAGGCCCCGGGAGGAGTACAATGAGCAGTTCTTC	CASRPREEYNEQFF
16	TRBD2	.	TRBV7-2	TRBJ2-1	TGTGCCAGCAGGGGGACTAGCGGGAGGGATTACAATGAGCAGTTCTTC	CASRGTSGRDYNEQFF
13	TRBD1	few	TRBV4-1	TRBJ1-1	TGCGCCAGCAGCCGGGACAGGGAAGTTGAAGCTTTCTTT	CASSRDREVEAFF
11	.	.	TRBV20-1	TRBJ1-2	TGCAGTGCCCTTCTATCCTATGGCTACACCTTC	CSALLSYGYTF
11	.	.	TRBV6-6	TRBJ2-1	TGTGCCAGTAGCTCCCGGGATGAGCAGTTCTTC	CASSSRDEQFF
15	TRBD1	.	TRBV28	TRBJ1-2	TGTGCCAGCAGGCCCCCGGGACAGCTTAACTATGGCTACACCTTC	CASRPPGQLNYGYTF
12	.	.	TRBV5-1	TRBJ2-7	TGCGCCAGCAGCTATTCTTCCTACGAGCAGTACTTC	CASSYSSYEQYF
13	TRBD1	.	TRBV28	TRBJ2-7	TGTGCCAGCAGTTTAAGGGGGCCCAACGAGCAGTACTTC	CASSLRGPNEQYF
14	TRBD1	.	TRBV2	TRBJ1-4	TGTGCCAGCCACGATCAGGGACAGGCAGAAAAACTGTTTTTT	CASHDQGQAEKLFF
16	TRBD2	.	TRBV5-6	TRBJ2-5	TGTGCCAGCAGTTTTGGACTAGCGGGGGGCCGGGAGACCCAGTACTTC	CASSFGLAGGRETQYF
15	.	few	TRBV9	TRBJ2-7	TGTGCCAGCAGCGTAGATCCTCTGGGGGCCGACGAGCAGTACTTC	CASSVDPLGADEQYF
15	.	few	TRBV11-3	TRBJ2-7	TGTGCCAGCAGCACCGGTTCGAGTCCAACCTACGAGCAGTACTTC	CASSTGSSPTYEQYF
13	TRBD2	.	TRBV30	TRBJ2-1	TGTGCCGCCGAACTAGCGGGGTTGGATGAGCAGTTCTTC	CAAELAGLDEQFF
13	TRBD2	.	TRBV6-5	TRBJ2-3	TGTGCCAGCAGCCCCGGGGGGGCCGATACGCAGTATTTT	CASSPGGADTQYF
16	TRBD2	few	TRBV9	TRBJ2-3	TGTGCCAGCAGCGTAGGCGGGGGGGAGGGCACAGATACGCAGTATTTT	CASSVGGGEGTDTQYF
18	.	.	TRBV6-4	TRBJ1-5	TGTGCCAGCAGTGATCGTCGGGCTTTTCCTTCTCGAGGGCAGCCCCAGCATTTT	CASSDRRAFPSRGQPQHF
18	.	.	TRBV5-4	TRBJ2-3	TGTGCCAGCAGCTTGGGTGGCAGGGGCCTTTACGGCACAGATACGCAGTATTTT	CASSLGGRGLYGTDTQYF
14	TRBD1	.	TRBV7-6	TRBJ2-7	TGTGCCAGCAGCCCCCGGGACAGCTCCTACGAGCAGTACTTC	CASSPRDSSYEQYF
14	.	.	TRBV6-6	TRBJ1-5	TGTGCCAGCAGTTACGAGGAGAGCAATCAGCCCCAGCATTTT	CASSYEESNQPQHF
13	.	.	TRBV6-1	TRBJ1-2	TGTGCCAGCAGTGAATCAGGAAACTATGGCTACACCTTC	CASSESGNYGYTF
13	TRBD1	few	TRBV7-2	TRBJ2-5	TGTGCCAGCAGCCGACAGGGCGTGCAGACCCAGTACTTC	CASSRQGVQTQYF
18	.	.	TRBV7-2	TRBJ2-2	TGTGCCAGCAGCTTAGATCGTCGTGCTGGGAGAAGCACCGGGGAGCTGTTTTTT	CASSLDRRAGRSTGELFF
17	TRBD2	.	TRBV29-1	TRBJ2-1	TGCAGCTCCGGCGGGCTAGCGGGGGGGGGATCCTACAATGAGCAGTTCTTC	CSSGGLAGGGSYNEQFF
14	.	few	TRBV4-3	TRBJ2-3	TGCGCCAGCAGCCAAGGCCACGAGGCAGATACGCAGTATTTT	CASSQGHEADTQYF
15	TRBD1	.	TRBV7-6	TRBJ1-1	TGTGCCAGCAGCCACACCTGGACAGGGAACACTGAAGCTTTCTTT	CASSHTWTGNTEAFF
15	TRBD1	.	TRBV6-6	TRBJ1-6	TGTGCCAGCAGGCCCGGACAGGGGGCGAATTCACCCCTCCACTTT	CASRPGQGANSPLHF
16	TRBD1	.	TRBV5-5	TRBJ1-2	TGTGCCAGCAGCTTGGAGAGGGGGCGGGTTGGCTATGGCTACACCTTC	CASSLERGRVGYGYTF
14	TRBD2	.	TRBV5-4	TRBJ2-1	TGTGCCAGCAGACACCGGGACTACCACAATGAGCAGTTCTTC	CASRHRDYHNEQFF
15	TRBD1	.	TRBV12-5	TRBJ2-1	TGTGCTACGAACTTCGGGACAGGGGGCCACAATGAGCAGTTCTTC	CATNFGTGGHNEQFF
13	.	few	TRBV10-2	TRBJ1-2	TGCGCCAGCGGGGCCCTAAGACGGGATGGCTACACCTTC	CASGALRRDGYTF